This T cell receptor beta chain was recorded in a study of cytomegalovirus exposure and HLA in healthy donors. Overall study findings and caveats: The finding came from a later analysis; first-cohort TCR clusters tended to co-occur in the roughly 120 validation repertoires.

Clones were read by immunoSEQ multiplex PCR, and TCRdb kept only the in-frame ones, dropping some. The profile shows around 150,000 clones, around 85% of them singletons. On this clone itself: The antigen remains undetermined.

From the 120-subject validation cohort, which was separate from the approximately 670-subject first cohort, the donors were drawn. V was pared by 5 bases and J by 7 bases, with 8 bases of the junction left unmatched. Germline V gene sequence: CDR1 GTSNPN, CDR2 SVGIG (reference sequence). The CDR3 sequence is 13 residues long. This chain uses TRBV30 with TRBJ1-5, with TRBD1 matching 7 bases. The clonotype originates from a man aged 25 to 40 in good health and CMV-seropositive. The sample was PBMCs. The CDR3 protein is CAWQDRVGQPQHF. The CDR3 coding sequence is TGTGCCTGGCAAGACAGGGTAGGACAGCCCCAGCATTTT.